These 27 T cell receptor beta chains originate from one sample sequenced in a study of cytomegalovirus exposure and HLA in healthy donors. Amplification used 60 Vbeta primers and 13 Jbeta primers. Here immunoSEQ multiplex PCR was the method, and the copy in TCRdb shows in-frame clones only, minus some. The table records about 190,000 clones, 81% of them present only once. The specimen was PBMCs. The source is a man aged 18 to 30 in good health and CMV-seronegative.

This clone was detected a few times. CDR3 sequence: CASSALGHDTDTQYF. The CDR3 DNA reads TGTGCCAGCAGTGCCTTGGGACACGACACAGATACGCAGTATTTT. The chain recombines TRBV9 with TRBJ2-3; D is possibly TRBD1 (6 bases). Trimming removed 5 bases at V and 2 bases at J, with 15 bases between. The CDR3 is 15 amino acids. The germline gives CDR1 SGDLS, CDR2 YYNGEE.

This clone was counted between two and nine times. The chain recombines TRBV4-1 with TRBJ2-3; 12 nucleotides match TRBD2. V shed 3 bases, J shed 2 bases, and the junction held 3 bases outside the gene matches. The V gene's germline CDR1 is MGHRA and CDR2 YSYEKL. This CDR3 spans 16 amino acids. CDR3 region: CASSQPSGRATDTQYF. The CDR3 DNA reads as TGCGCCAGCAGCCAGCCTAGCGGGAGGGCCACAGATACGCAGTATTTT.

This clone was recorded once. The chain joins TRBV11-2 to TRBJ2-1; no definite D call. The CDR3 totals 15 residues. Trimming removed 4 bases at V and 5 bases at J, with 15 bases between. CDR1 and CDR2 (germline): SGHAT, FQNNGV. CDR3 loop: CASSSPRDKDNEQFF. CDR3 nucleotide sequence: TGTGCCAGCAGCTCACCTCGCGACAAAGACAATGAGCAGTTCTTC.

The genes are TRBV9 and TRBJ1-2, with 10 nucleotides matching TRBD1. This CDR3 is built from 15 residues. The trim removed 2 bases at V and 8 bases at J, leaving 9 bases unmatched. The V gene's germline CDR1 is SGDLS and CDR2 YYNGEE. The CDR3 loop is CASSVSPGTGEGYTF. As DNA, the CDR3 is TGTGCCAGCAGCGTCAGTCCCGGGACAGGGGAGGGCTACACCTTC.

The rearrangement joins TRBV20-1 to TRBJ2-5, with D hard to call. CDR1 DFQATT and CDR2 SNEGSKA come from the germline V gene (reference sequence). The CDR3 totals 11 residues. Trimming left V 3 bases short and J 4 bases short, with 6 bases between. The chain's CDR3 is CSASLRETQYF. CDR3 sequence (DNA): TGCAGTGCTAGCCTGAGAGAGACCCAGTACTTC.

The rearrangement uses TRBV2 and TRBJ2-3; 9 bases agree with TRBD1. The J segment lost 0 bases and the V segment lost 8 bases, leaving 6 bases of the junction unmatched. This CDR3 is built from 15 residues. The germline CDR1 and CDR2 sequences are SNHLY and FYNNEI. Here the CDR3 DNA reads TGTGCCAGCTACCTTACAGGGGGCAGCACAGATACGCAGTATTTT. Translation: CASYLTGGSTDTQYF.

This clone came up a few times. Other DNA sequences within the sample encode an identical CDR3. V gene TRBV5-1 combines with J gene TRBJ2-1; a possible D gene is TRBD1 (6 bases). CDR1 is SGHRS, CDR2 YFSETQ, per germline. The CDR3 has 13 residues. V lost 1 base and J lost 10, with 12 bases in between. CDR3 in amino acids: CASSLRGGNEQFF. In DNA form, the CDR3 reads TGCGCCAGCAGCTTGCGAGGGGGAAACGAGCAGTTCTTC.

V gene TRBV25-1 combines with J gene TRBJ1-3; 7 bases align to TRBD1. Germline CDR1 reads MGHDK; CDR2 reads SYGVNS. V was pared by 3 bases and J by 4 bases, with 6 bases of the junction left unmatched. The CDR3 contains 15 residues. In DNA form, the CDR3 reads TGTGCCAGCAGTGATTCTCGACAGGGCGGAAACACCATATATTTT. This encodes CASSDSRQGGNTIYF. Full variable domain (missing parts from reference TRBV25-1 and TRBJ1-3): EADIYQTPRYLVIGTGKKITLECSQTMGHDKMYWYQQDPGMELHLIHYSYGVNSTEKGDLSSESTVSRIRTEHFPLTLESARPSHTSQYLCASSDSRQGGNTIYFGEGSWLTVV.

The chain uses TRBV6-5 and TRBJ2-5; 8 bases are a match to TRBD1. Germline V gene sequence: CDR1 MNHEY, CDR2 SVGAGI. This CDR3 spans 16 amino acids. V dropped 6 bases and J dropped 4; count of bases not matched to a gene: 13. CDR3 sequence: CASRYTGRTGRETQYF. CDR3 bases: TGTGCCAGCAGGTACACGGGAAGGACAGGGAGAGAGACCCAGTACTTC.

The chain combines TRBV5-8 with TRBJ2-5, with D possibly TRBD1 on 5 matching bases. Judging by the DNA end, TRBJ2-7 fits better; the J call may be wrong. The CDR3 totals 14 residues. Germline CDR1 and CDR2: SGHTS and YDEGEE. Here the CDR3 DNA reads TGTGCCAGCAGGTCGCCACGACAGACCTACGAGCAGTACTTC. Protein product: CASRSPRQTYEQYF.

The V call is TRBV7-2, the J call TRBJ1-1; D is ambiguous. The ends were cut back, 3 bases at V and 4 bases at J, with 12 bases in the middle. This CDR3 is 14 amino acids long. Germline-derived CDR1 and CDR2 are SGHTA and FQGNSA. Written as DNA, the CDR3 is TGTGCCAGCAGCTTCTCGGATTCGGGCACTGAAGCTTTCTTT. This sequence encodes CASSFSDSGTEAFF.

This clone was seen more than once but under ten times. V gene TRBV6-5 combines with J gene TRBJ2-5; 14 nucleotides agree with TRBD2. Trimming took 6 bases from V and 5 from J; bases not matched to a gene: 5. CDR3 size: 15 residues. Germline CDR1 reads MNHEY; CDR2 reads SVGAGI. Here the CDR3 reads CASRRTSGGRETQYF. DNA of the CDR3: TGTGCCAGCAGGAGGACTAGCGGGGGGCGGGAGACCCAGTACTTC.

This CDR3 is CASSLRGGNSGNTIYF. Here the CDR3 DNA reads TGTGCCAGCAGCTTGAGAGGAGGGAACTCTGGAAACACCATATATTTT. The rearrangement joins TRBV5-6 to TRBJ1-3, with no clear D. V was clipped by 1 base and J by 0 bases, with 11 bases between them. The germline V gene has CDR1 SGHDT and CDR2 YYEEEE. This CDR3 is built from 16 residues.

J is TRBJ2-3 and V is TRBV18; a possible D gene is TRBD2 (6 bases). Germline V gives CDR1 KGHSH, CDR2 LQKENI. This CDR3 region has 16 residues. V lost 2 bases and J 1 base, leaving 13 bases between the germline ends. As DNA, the CDR3 is TGTGCCAGCTCACCAAGGCGGGGTCTGGGCACAGATACGCAGTATTTT. Amino acid sequence: CASSPRRGLGTDTQYF.

The chain has TRBV5-1 and TRBJ1-1; D perhaps matches TRBD1 (5 bases). Germline V lookup: CDR1 SGHRS, CDR2 YFSETQ. The CDR3 is made up of 15 amino acids. V lost 2 bases, J lost 5 bases, and 16 bases lay in between. CDR3 in amino acids: CASSFQARGGTEAFF. The CDR3 bases are TGCGCCAGCAGCTTCCAGGCAAGGGGTGGGACTGAAGCTTTCTTT.

The chain recombines TRBV5-6 with TRBJ2-7; D perhaps matches TRBD1 (7 bases). Germline CDR1 and CDR2: SGHDT and YYEEEE. The CDR3 loop spans 15 amino acids. Trimming removed 3 bases at V and 6 bases at J, with 19 bases between. CDR3 protein: CASSSRDSQALEQYF. In DNA, the CDR3 is TGTGCCAGCAGCTCGCGGGACAGCCAAGCCCTCGAGCAGTACTTC.

The chain recombines TRBV6-1 with TRBJ2-3, with D possibly matching TRBD1 (5 bases). This CDR3 has 14 residues. Germline CDR1 is MNHNS and CDR2 is SASEGT. V gave up 9 bases and J gave up 5 bases, with 18 bases separating them. This CDR3 is CARTIGVGGDTQYF. Written as DNA, the CDR3 is TGTGCCAGGACGATAGGGGTGGGTGGAGATACGCAGTATTTT.

This sequence joins TRBV9 and TRBJ2-1; 9 bases align to TRBD1. Germline lookup yields CDR1 SGDLS and CDR2 YYNGEE. This CDR3 has 16 amino acids. J lost 6 bases, V lost 4 bases, and 11 bases had no gene match. The CDR3 nucleotides are TGTGCCAGCAGCCCACCCAGGACAGGGGTCTCCAATGAGCAGTTCTTC. It codes for CASSPPRTGVSNEQFF.

This clone showed up just once. The chain couples TRBV18 to TRBJ1-6, with D maybe TRBD1 (5 bases). CDR3 length equals 14 residues. CDR1 and CDR2 (germline): KGHSH, LQKENI. V was cut by 1 base and J by 5 bases, with 6 bases left in between. CDR3 loop: CASSPQGNNSPLHF. CDR3 bases: TGTGCCAGCTCACCACAGGGGAATAATTCACCCCTCCACTTT. The whole variable domain, remainder taken from reference TRBV18 and TRBJ1-6, is NAGVMQNPRHLVRRRGQEARLRCSPMKGHSHVYWYRQLPEEGLKFMVYLQKENIIDESGMPKERFSAEFPKEGPSILRIQQVVRGDSAAYFCASSPQGNNSPLHFGNGTRLTVT.

The chain joins TRBV29-1 to TRBJ2-5; 10 nucleotides agree with TRBD2. Germline CDR1 and CDR2: SQVTM and ANQGSEA. This CDR3 has 14 residues. V dropped 7 bases and J dropped 1; count of bases not matched to a gene: 6. The CDR3 protein is CSAGGTSVQETQYF. The CDR3 nucleotides are TGCAGCGCCGGGGGGACTAGCGTCCAAGAGACCCAGTACTTC.

This clone was counted between two and nine times. CDR3 in amino acids: CASRVGTPSLEQFF. CDR3 DNA sequence: TGTGCCAGCAGAGTCGGGACTCCCTCCTTGGAGCAGTTCTTC. The rearrangement joins TRBV2 to TRBJ2-1; maybe TRBD2 (6 bases). CDR3 length equals 14 residues. Germline V CDR1 and CDR2: SNHLY, FYNNEI. Deletions cut 6 bases from V and 10 bases from J, with 19 bases between.

The CDR3 here is CAISVMEGQTQVNTEAFF. In DNA form, the CDR3 reads TGTGCCATCAGTGTAATGGAGGGACAGACGCAGGTGAACACTGAAGCTTTCTTT. This chain links TRBV10-3 with TRBJ1-1; 7 bases are a match to TRBD1. V lost 4 bases, J lost 0 bases, and 14 bases stayed unmatched. CDR3 length equals 18 residues. Germline assignment: CDR1 ENHRY and CDR2 SYGVKD.

The V gene is TRBV5-5, the J gene TRBJ2-1, with a tentative D call TRBD2 (6 bases). Trimming took 2 bases from V and 1 from J, leaving 19 bases between them. CDR1 is SGHKS and CDR2 is YYEKEE in the germline V gene (reference sequence). CDR3 length equals 18 residues. This CDR3 is CASSFRLFRLASYNEQFF. The CDR3 region has the DNA TGTGCCAGCAGCTTTAGATTATTTCGGCTAGCGTCCTACAATGAGCAGTTCTTC.

This clone was picked up one time. The rearrangement joins TRBV9 to TRBJ2-3, with a possible D match to TRBD1 (5 bases). Trimming removed 9 bases from V and 2 bases from J, with 16 bases in between. The length of the CDR3 is 14 residues. CDR1 is SGDLS and CDR2 is YYNGEE in the germline V gene. CDR3 amino acids: CATNPSGHTDTQYF. The CDR3 DNA reads TGTGCCACCAATCCGTCAGGGCACACAGATACGCAGTATTTT.

This clone was observed a few times. V and J are TRBV5-6 and TRBJ1-5, with D possibly being TRBD1 (5 bases). Trimming took off 2 bases at V and 7 bases at J, with 16 bases between the two ends. This CDR3 has 15 residues. In germline, CDR1 is SGHDT, CDR2 YYEEEE. The chain's CDR3 is CASSFSPGGSQPQHF. In nucleotides, the CDR3 is TGTGCCAGCAGCTTCAGCCCCGGGGGTTCCCAGCCCCAGCATTTT.

V gene TRBV4-3 combines with J gene TRBJ2-7, with unresolved D. CDR3 length: 16 amino acids. Germline-derived CDR1 and CDR2 are LGHNA and YSLEER. Trimming left V 4 bases short and J 4 bases short, with 20 bases between. CDR3 sequence (DNA): TGCGCCAGCAGCCCCAGTCCACAGTCCCGCCCTTACGAGCAGTACTTC. It encodes CASSPSPQSRPYEQYF.

This clone has a handful of counts. The genes are TRBV6-6 and TRBJ1-2; 9 nucleotides agree with TRBD1. After removal of 0 bases from V and 5 bases from J, the junction contained 7 bases not matched to a gene. The length of the CDR3 is 16 residues. CDR1 is MNHNY, CDR2 SVGAGI, per germline (reference sequence). CDR3 amino acids: CASSYSGTGNLYGYTF. CDR3 nucleotides: TGTGCCAGCAGTTACTCCGGGACAGGGAACCTATATGGCTACACCTTC.